Shown below are 2 T cell receptor beta chains from a single sample sequenced in a study of cytomegalovirus exposure and HLA in healthy donors. The study ran its PCR with 60 Vbeta and 13 Jbeta primers. Measured with immunoSEQ multiplex PCR; TCRdb has only the in-frame clones, and not every one. The sample consists of around 200,000 clones, roughly four fifths of them appearing once. Sequencing input: PBMCs. All receptors derive from a woman under 40 in good health and CMV-seropositive.

The chain couples TRBV27 to TRBJ2-3; 7 nucleotides agree with TRBD1. With V trimmed by 5 bases and J by 4 bases, 6 bases remained unmatched. This CDR3 contains 14 residues. Germline-derived CDR1 and CDR2 are MNHEY and SMNVEV (reference sequence). The CDR3 loop reads CASSTRQGPDTQYF. CDR3 nucleotide sequence: TGTGCCAGCAGTACACGACAGGGCCCAGATACGCAGTATTTT.

Notes on this clone: At one boundary the junction diverges from the germline segment, which might be a read error. This chain uses TRBV7-9 with TRBJ2-1, with 9 positions matching TRBD2. The CDR3 has 16 amino acids. The germline V gene encodes CDR1 SEHNR and CDR2 FQNEAQ (reference sequence). CDR3 loop: CSSSLGGGRALNEQFF. In DNA, the CDR3 is TGTTCCAGCAGCTTAGGAGGCGGGAGGGCCCTCAATGAGCAGTTCTTC.